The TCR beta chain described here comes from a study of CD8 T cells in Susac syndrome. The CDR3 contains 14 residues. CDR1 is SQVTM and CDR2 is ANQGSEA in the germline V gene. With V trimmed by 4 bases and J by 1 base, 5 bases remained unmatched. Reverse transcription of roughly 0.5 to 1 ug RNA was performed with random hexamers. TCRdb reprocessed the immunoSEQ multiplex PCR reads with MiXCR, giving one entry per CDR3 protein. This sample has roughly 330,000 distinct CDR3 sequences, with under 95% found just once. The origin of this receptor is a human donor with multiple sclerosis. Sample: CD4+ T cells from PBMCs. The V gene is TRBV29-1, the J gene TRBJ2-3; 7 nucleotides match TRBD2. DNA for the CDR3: TGCAGCGTTGTGGGGAGGGGTCGCACAGATACGCAGTATTTT. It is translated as CSVVGRGRTDTQYF.